This T cell receptor (beta chain) was captured in a study of blood T cells in healthy people across ages. Sample-barcoded 5' priming and a J-beta primer mix drove a second PCR of roughly 6 to 12 cycles. MiXCR, applied by TCRdb to the 5' RACE reads, yields one record per CDR3 protein. The data contain 870,000 or so distinct CDR3 sequences, more than 25% of them singletons. In germline, CDR1 is SGHNT, CDR2 YYREEE (reference sequence). This CDR3 region has 14 residues. V was trimmed by 4 bases and J by 1 base, leaving 11 bases between them. The sequenced material came from blood. The sequence was obtained from a woman aged 80 or older in good health. The chain is built from TRBV5-4 and TRBJ1-1; D uncertain. CDR3 sequence: CASSPDIANTEAFF. CDR3 in DNA: TGTGCCAGCAGCCCTGACATAGCGAACACTGAAGCTTTCTTT. Looking up the rest from reference TRBV5-4 and TRBJ1-1 gives the full variable domain: ETGVTQSPTHLIKTRGQQVTLRCSSQSGHNTVSWYQQALGQGPQFIFQYYREEENGRGNFPPRFSGLQFPNYSSELNVNALELDDSALYLCASSPDIANTEAFFGQGTRLTVV.